This TCR beta chain was identified during a study of T cells after yellow fever vaccination. Study-level information: Where fractions had low cell numbers, libraries were prepared from them with the SMART-Seq v4 Ultra Low Input RNA kit.

The study made its TCR cDNA through 5'RACE template switching. That step introduced a universal primer site along with UMIs. One entry per CDR3 protein results from TCRdb running MiXCR on the 5' RACE reads. The sample lists about 240,000 distinct CDR3 sequences; less than 9% were seen once. Points from the study as a whole: Weaker, the secondary response had a peak occurring faster, on day 5 versus 15. Post-booster samples contained most primary-vaccination clones (roughly 96% CD4, around 90% CD8).

This clonotype was picked up many times. Its antigen is still unknown. The source is a young man who received the YFV17D yellow fever vaccine. The material sequenced was CD4+ T cells sorted from PBMCs, taken 15 days after the yellow fever booster vaccination.

The CDR3 loop reads CSVETQYF. DNA of the CDR3: TGCAGTGTGGAGACCCAGTACTTC. V gene TRBV20-1 combines with J gene TRBJ2-5; D gene uncertain. CDR1 DFQATT and CDR2 SNEGSKA come from the germline V gene (reference sequence). Trimming removed 7 bases at V and 5 bases at J, with 2 bases between. This CDR3 region has 8 residues.